This note documents a single TCR beta chain sequence. Its antigen is as yet unknown. The source of the sample is a study of T-cell reconstitution after alpha-beta-depleted transplantation in children. Study-wide points: T-cell numbers and diversity one year post-transplant derived largely from freshly generated T cells.

The trim removed 6 bases at V and 2 bases at J, leaving 8 bases unmatched. This CDR3 has 16 residues. Germline CDR1 MNHNS, CDR2 SASEGT. For TCRbeta, the library was prepared with unique molecular identifiers. TCRdb re-called the PCR reads through MiXCR, storing one row per CDR3 protein. Here the sample spans 300,000 to 400,000 distinct CDR3 sequences, 15% to 20% being singletons. This specimen consisted of PBMCs, mostly from graft donor cells, obtained 360 days after TCRalphabeta/CD19-depleted stem cell transplant. This TCR came from a male patient between 2 and 15 years old who had a stem cell transplant for acute lymphoblastic leukemia, so the T cells may come from the graft donor. J is TRBJ2-3 and V is TRBV6-1; 10 nucleotides agree with TRBD1. CDR3 sequence: CASRSGTGDSTDTQYF. The CDR3 DNA follows: TGTGCCAGCAGATCCGGGACAGGGGATTCCACAGATACGCAGTATTTT.